This TCR beta chain was sequenced in a study of T cell responses to AZD1222 COVID-19 vaccine. About the study: The study pooled second doses at about 4 or about 12 weeks. Regarding the study as a whole: In a largely white British group with more females than males, clonal diversity was possibly underestimated. Rises in breadth and depth of Spike-specific TCRs came after two AZD1222 doses. Spike was spanned by vaccine-associated CD4 TCRs, with dominance at 160-218 and 743-854.

This CDR3 spans 16 amino acids. Trimming cost V 5 bases and J 7 bases; bases outside gene matches: 7. Looked up from germline, CDR1 is SEHNR and CDR2 is FQNEAQ (reference sequence). This clone was observed a handful of times. Its antigen remains unidentified. Produced via immunoSEQ multiplex PCR; TCRdb's table is partial and in-frame only. Of 130,000 or so clones in the sample, roughly 90% were seen once. The sequence came from an adult in good health. The rearrangement uses TRBV7-9 and TRBJ2-1; 14 bases are a match to TRBD2. The specimen was peripheral blood, collected on day 0 of AZD1222 vaccination. In nucleotides, the CDR3 is TGTGCCAGCAGCCGGACTAGCGGGAGGTTGAGGAATGAGCAGTTCTTC. Residues: CASSRTSGRLRNEQFF.